This entry describes one TCR beta chain. This clonotype was seen repeatedly, ten times or more. Its specific antigen is unknown. No base quality information exists; no much larger clone differs at one position. This sample was taken from a study of blood T cells in healthy people across ages (dated by TCRdb to the mid-2010s). Background on the whole study: In model experiments, roughly one uniquely barcoded TCR beta cDNA molecule per two T cells was captured by template switching. Donors of different ages were randomly distributed across sequencing lanes to avoid experimental bias. Two additional independent replicas of 1 million unique cDNA reads from the same blood draw were analyzed for two donors (one aged 18 to 30 and one aged 80 or older). Using deep sequencing normalized with unique cDNA molecular identifiers, the study measured how TCR beta repertoire diversity changes with age. The donors were split into four age groups: young (average 16 years), middle-aged (about 40), aged (approximately 60) and long-lived (82).

Via the germline V gene, CDR1 is SGHRS and CDR2 YFSETQ. Trimming removed 3 bases from V and 4 bases from J, leaving 13 bases between the germline ends. From the cysteine up to the phenylalanine, the CDR3 has a length of 14 residues. CDR3 DNA only is kept here, 42 bases in frame from base 1. Libraries were made using 5' RACE. TCRdb shows the sequencer as Illumina HiSeq 2500. The second PCR ran for about 6 to 11 cycles and used a J-beta primer mix along with a sample-barcoded 5' primer. A template-switch 5' adaptor carrying 12 random nucleotides introduced a unique molecular identifier onto each TCR beta cDNA molecule. Each sample yielded at least 3 million CDR3-containing paired-end reads. First-strand cDNA was synthesized from all RNA with the Mint cDNA synthesis kit, primed by a TRBC-specific oligonucleotide. All cDNA was treated with uracil-DNA glycosylase and then went through a first 18-cycle PCR with the universal primers M1SS and BC2_uni_R. The study's own analysis went as follows. For normalization, 1 million high-quality reads, each with a distinct molecular identifier, were randomly selected from each sample. Reads sharing molecular identifiers were discarded rather than binned into consensus sequences. MiTCR, set to a Q25 quality threshold and the strictest error-elimination algorithm, was used for CDR3 identification, clonotype clustering and error correction. A nonparametric unseen species model with Euler transformation was used to estimate a lower bound on total TCR beta diversity. The public sequencing data were trimmed at Q25 with fastp and processed into clonotypes with MiXCR by TCRdb, which kept only in-frame beta chains. Each entry is one CDR3 protein sequence, shown with its most common DNA and genes. These V and J calls originate from TCRdb's pipeline instead of the authors' own analysis. This sample is represented by more than 650,000 distinct CDR3 sequences; 20% to 25% of them were singletons. Less than 25% of the sample is held by the ten biggest clonotypes.

What the study reported, not specific to this receptor: Because the CMV infection status of the donors was unknown, age-related changes in expanded clonotypes may potentially have been confounded. A strong correlation was found between observed TCR beta diversity and the percentage of naive T cells measured by flow cytometry. Conclusive comparison of naive and antigen-experienced compartments was prevented by the profiling of bulk unsorted PBMCs. Observed TCR beta diversity per million T cells fell roughly linearly with age, and a significant reduction was already apparent by age about 43. Compared with the aged group, the long-lived group had more naive CD4+ T cells, fewer expanded clones and increased TCR diversity, suggesting age selection. Estimates of total diversity based on one million sequenced T cells were regarded as lower bounds and as underestimates.

The donors were some 39 Caucasian individuals from Russia, aged roughly 6 to 100 years, who were systemically healthy. Approximately 10 milliliters of peripheral blood were collected from each donor into EDTA-treated Vacutainer tubes. Ficoll-Paque density-gradient centrifugation was used to isolate PBMCs, with at least 6.5 million per sample. Trizol reagent was used to extract total RNA from PBMCs, with at least 5.5 micrograms per sample. The percentages of naive CD45RAhigh/CD27high T cells were determined by flow cytometry on a PBMC aliquot from every donor. The chain is made from TRBV5-1 and TRBJ1-1; perhaps TRBD1 is the D gene, with 5 bases matching. Sequencing was performed on blood. This sequence was found in a man aged 65-85 years in good health. The encoded CDR3 is CASSSGLGSTEAFF. The DNA reads TGCGCCAGCAGCTCAGGGTTGGGGAGCACTGAAGCTTTCTTT.